This T cell receptor (beta chain) was profiled in a study of vaccination effects on CD4 cells after COVID-19. About the research overall: Each participant was administered two doses of either the BNT162b2 or the mRNA-1273 vaccine. Overall study results and limits: Healthy vaccine recipients' vaccine-induced clones were almost all SARS-CoV-2 mono-reactive.

Trimming cost V 7 bases and J 6 bases; bases outside gene matches: 17. There are 15 residues in the CDR3. The germline V gene has CDR1 SQVTM and CDR2 ANQGSEA. Profiling relied on immunoSEQ multiplex PCR, and the TCRdb table lists in-frame clones only, not all of them. The table includes tens of thousands of clones, approximately 70% detected once. This clone was counted between two and nine times. Its cognate antigen is unknown. ViraFEST assay sequencing came after antigen-specific CD4+ T cells were expanded with viral peptide pools. Once cultured for more than nine days, the cells underwent separation to obtain CD4+ T cells. All vaccine recipients tested negative for nucleocapsid antibodies and had never contracted SARS-CoV-2 infection.

This clonotype was obtained from a human donor who received a COVID-19 vaccine. The chain couples TRBV29-1 to TRBJ1-1, with 7 nucleotides matching TRBD1. The material was CD4+ T cells from PBMCs cultured with HCoV-OC43 spike peptides, obtained before COVID-19 vaccination. Subset denoted: HCoV-OC43 spike overlapping peptide pool stimulation. This CDR3 reads CSAYGQGRGVPEAFF. In DNA form, the CDR3 reads TGCAGCGCCTACGGGCAGGGCAGGGGGGTACCTGAAGCTTTCTTT. Based on the CDR3 plus reference TRBV29-1 and TRBJ1-1, the full variable domain is SAVISQKPSRDICQRGTSLTIQCQVDSQVTMMFWYRQQPGQSLTLIATANQGSEATYESGFVIDKFPISRPNLTFSTLTVSNMSPEDSSIYLCSAYGQGRGVPEAFFGQGTRLTVV.